This T cell receptor beta chain was sequenced in a study of blood T cell repertoires in COVID-19. Sequencing was performed with immunoSEQ multiplex PCR; in TCRdb, only in-frame clones are kept and a portion is missing. The sample lists about 150,000 clones; 87% were seen once. CDR3 size: 12 residues. Trimming took 1 base from V and 7 from J, leaving 3 bases between them. In germline, CDR1 is SGHRS, CDR2 YFSETQ. This clone was seen once. The sequencing sample was made of PBMCs or T cells enriched from blood (not recorded which). The receptor was derived from a woman aged 40 to 49 who had been exposed to COVID-19. The rearrangement links TRBV5-1 to TRBJ1-6; D remains ambiguous. Here the CDR3 DNA reads TGCGCCAGCAGCTTGTTAAATTCACCCCTCCACTTT. Translated: CASSLLNSPLHF.